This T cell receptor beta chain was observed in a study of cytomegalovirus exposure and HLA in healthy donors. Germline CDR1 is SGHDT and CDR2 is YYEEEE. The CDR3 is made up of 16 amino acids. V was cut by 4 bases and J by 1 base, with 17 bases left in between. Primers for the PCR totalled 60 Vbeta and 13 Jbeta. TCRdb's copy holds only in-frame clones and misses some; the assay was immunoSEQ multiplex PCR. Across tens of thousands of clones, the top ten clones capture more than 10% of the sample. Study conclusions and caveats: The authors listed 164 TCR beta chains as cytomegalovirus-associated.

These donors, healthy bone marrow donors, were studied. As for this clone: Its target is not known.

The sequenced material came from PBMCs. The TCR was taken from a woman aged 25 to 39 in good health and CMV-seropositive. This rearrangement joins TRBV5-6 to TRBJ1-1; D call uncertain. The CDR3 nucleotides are TGTGCCAGCAGCCTAGCAGGATGGCGGCCGAACACTGAAGCTTTCTTT. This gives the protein CASSLAGWRPNTEAFF.